Below, one T cell receptor beta chain is given with its context. The specificity of this receptor is unknown. No quality values exist for individual bases; no much larger clone is one base distant. TCR CDR3 regions were amplified from genomic DNA by multiplex PCR using the deep immunoSEQ assay. Extracted genomic DNA from each cell subset was distributed evenly across all wells of several immunoSEQ 96-well plates, and each plate was treated as a replicate. For sorted subsets, approximately 0.2 ug of genomic DNA, equivalent to roughly 30,000 T cell genomes, went into each replicate PCR. Purified libraries were quantified with a Qubit 3.0 fluorometer, sized on a Bioanalyzer 2100, and re-quantified with the KAPA Library Quantification kit. Every immunoSEQ 96-well plate was sequenced on a separate single-read 150-cycle Illumina NextSeq 550 flow cell. In the paper's pipeline: The immunoSEQ output contained only junctional sequences without quality scores, so filtering could not match that applied to full-length reads. Sequences were annotated with PyIR, a Python wrapper for IgBLAST v1.9, and V/J genes and CDR3 were assigned using IMGT germline references. Reads were removed for weak V/J assignments (E-value above 1e-6), missing CDR3, stop codons, out-of-frame junctions, or ambiguous translated residues. A V3J clonotype was defined by an identical inferred V gene, J gene, and CDR3 amino acid sequence. Percentage overlap between repertoires was calculated by dividing the number of shared unique clonotypes by the size of the smaller repertoire. Three approaches were used to assess repertoire richness: RTK rarefaction, the Chao1 estimator, and Recon v2.1 estimates of unobserved clonotypes. For all TCRbeta clonotypes obtained by the gDNA method from four donors, generation probabilities were computed with OLGA. As stored in TCRdb, this immuneACCESS dataset retains in-frame rearrangements with V and J assigned. A fraction of the clones does not appear; measured against another copy, unresolved V genes explain less than half of the discrepancy, and the remainder lacks a known reason. For V, J and clone size, that table is used; D and trimming come from the DNA. The sample table contains hundreds of thousands of clones; only one count was recorded for less than 80% of them. 1.5% to 2% of the sample is in the top ten clones.

This entry is derived from a study of shared clonotypes between healthy human individuals (dated by TCRdb to 2020 to 2021). Describing the broader study: Three men and two women, aged 18 to 49 years, made up the cohort. Per donor, three plates each were used for CD4 naive and CD4 memory, two for CD8 naive, and one for CD8 memory. The study deeply sequenced blood TCR repertoires of five healthy adults to estimate repertoire size and the extent of clonotype sharing between individuals. To increase sequencing depth and limit assay-specific biases, TCR repertoire library preparation and sequencing were carried out by different laboratories using diverse techniques. Between about 0.85 and 10 billion PBMCs per donor were obtained by leukapheresis. General study outcomes and caveats: Rarefaction of sorted-subset datasets indicated incomplete sequencing despite the large sequencing depth. Because the study included only a small number of donors, the genetic and exposure-history diversity represented was limited. Estimated clonotype richness was generally larger for naive than for memory subsets. Based on pairwise subsampling, the degree of clonotype sharing among donors was expected to be affected by sequencing depth. Sampling was restricted to blood, and TCR repertoires in tissue are likely to differ from TCR repertoires in blood. Sharing across four donors was observed for about 5% of naive CD4, over 3% of naive CD8, 2% to 2.5% of memory CD4, and around 0.42% of memory CD8 clonotypes. Clonotypes shared by all four sorted-subset donors showed higher generation probabilities than non-shared clonotypes.

The donors were healthy, HIV-negative adults with no recently reported acute infections or vaccinations. Every donor was a Caucasian adult residing in Nashville, Tennessee, USA. CD4+ T cells were enriched by magnetic negative selection, after which naive cells were positively selected on CD45RA and the negative fraction was taken as the memory subset. After blood collection by leukapheresis, PBMCs were isolated using Ficoll-Histopaque density gradient centrifugation and then cryopreserved in the vapor phase of liquid nitrogen. Analytical flow cytometry was used to check the purity and quantity of every magnetically sorted T cell population. Genomic DNA was isolated from every sorted fraction and measured by UV absorbance on a Nanodrop 2000c. As encoded in the germline V gene, CDR1 is SGDLS while CDR2 is YYNGEE. The germline ends are 12 bases apart after V is trimmed by 4 bases and J by 2 bases. Counted from cysteine to phenylalanine, this CDR3 has 14 amino acids. Only CDR3 DNA remains: 42 bases, in frame from the first base.

The sequenced sample consisted of memory CD4+ T cells sorted from blood. The meaning of the sample's cell subset or site label: CD45RA-negative fraction. The TCR comes from a woman aged 30 to 39 in good health. The sequence is built from TRBV9 and TRBJ1-2; no confident D gene assignment can be made. The DNA reads as follows: TGTGCCAGCAGCCCCCCGGCAGGCAACTATGGCTACACCTTC. It specifies CASSPPAGNYGYTF.